These 14 T cell receptor beta chains originate from one sample sequenced in a study of CD8+ T cells in alopecia areata. CD4, CD8alpha, NKG2D, NKG2ACE and other markers guided sorting of pooled cutaneous lymph node cells. cDNA reverse transcribed from extracted RNA served as the sequencing template. The table came from immunoSEQ multiplex PCR; TCRdb's copy has only in-frame clones and leaves some out. This sample has around 300,000 clones and no singletons, with 1.2% in the ten largest. The sample comprised CD4+ T cells sorted from a lymph node. All receptors come from a C3H/HeJ mouse with alopecia areata. For this mouse line, the MHC haplotype is H2-k.

To note about this clone: Gene names and germline refer to mouse. The read ends 4 residues before the CDR3 terminus; that terminus is restored from the germline J gene. This chain joins TRBV31 and TRBJ2-2; D perhaps matches TRBD1 (6 bases). Germline V lookup: CDR1 GKSSPN, CDR2 SITVG. The CDR3 loop spans 15 amino acids. The V and J ends lost 7 bases and 0 bases respectively, with 15 bases between them. The sequenced part of the CDR3 DNA is TGTGCCTCGGGGCCGGGACAAACAAACACCGGG. This encodes CASGPGQTNTG. Given in full, the CDR3 is CASGPGQTNTGQLYF.

The table lists this clone with a few counts. Mouse germline and gene names are used. The DNA read from the CDR3 is TGTGCCAGCAGTGAAATCAGGAGAGAC. Protein product: CASSEIRRD. The full CDR3 sequence reads CASSEIRRDTQYF. J is TRBJ2-5 and V is TRBV13-1, with D unresolved. Coverage ceases 4 residues before the CDR3 finishes, and the germline J gene fills in the end. CDR1 is NSHNY, CDR2 SYGAGN, per germline. The CDR3 is 13 residues long.

On this clone: Mouse germline and gene names are used. With the read ending 4 residues before the CDR3 end, the germline J gene is used to fill in that end. The chain uses TRBV13-3 and TRBJ2-1; 7 positions agree with TRBD1. Germline loops: CDR1 NNHDY, CDR2 SYVADS. The CDR3 spans 14 residues. Unmatched junction bases numbered 2, after V lost 2 bases and J lost 3 bases. The CDR3 loop reads CASSEQGPYAEQFF. The covered CDR3 bases are TGTGCCAGCAGTGAACAGGGGCCCTATGCT.

The sample holds a few counts of this clone. Gene names refer to mouse genes. The read ends 4 residues early relative to the CDR3; the germline J gene fills the gap. V is TRBV5 and J is TRBJ1-1; 8 bases are shared with TRBD1. V lost 4 bases to trimming and J lost 1 base; unmatched junction nucleotides: 8. Germline V lookup: CDR1 LGHNA, CDR2 YNLKQL (reference sequence). The CDR3 sequence is 16 residues long. CDR3 DNA (partial): TGTGCCAGCAGCCCCGGACAGGGTGAAAGGAACACA. It yields the protein CASSPGQGERNT. The entire CDR3 reads CASSPGQGERNTEVFF.

A remark on this clone: Here the gene names and germline are mouse. From the germline J gene comes the end of the CDR3, since the read stops 3 residues before it. The sample contains more than one DNA sequence encoding this CDR3. The gene calls are TRBV13-2 and TRBJ1-6; D is unresolved. Being an ORF, TRBJ1-6 has a function that is uncertain. V was cut by 0 bases and J by 7 bases, with 5 bases left in between. The germline CDR1 and CDR2 sequences are NNHNN and SYGAGS (reference sequence). The CDR3 sequence is 13 residues long. CDR3 sequence reads: CASGDARNSPLYF. The covered CDR3 bases are TGTGCCAGCGGTGATGCGAGGAATTCGCCC.

About this clone itself: Each gene name is a mouse one. The read ends 4 residues before the CDR3 terminus; that terminus is restored from the germline J gene. This chain joins TRBV13-1 and TRBJ2-3, with 7 bases matching TRBD2. The CDR3 runs 13 residues. The J segment lost 2 bases and the V segment lost 5 bases, leaving 2 bases of the junction unmatched. Germline CDR1 and CDR2: NSHNY and SYGAGN. CDR3 DNA (partial): TGTGCCAGCAGGACTGGGATTGCAGAA. It translates to CASRTGIAE. The entire CDR3 sequence reads CASRTGIAETLYF.

Details on this clone: Gene names and germline match the mouse. Read sequence stops 4 residues before the CDR3 end, and the germline J gene provides the missing end. The chain combines TRBV13-3 with TRBJ2-4; 10 positions match TRBD1. Trimming at V came to 3 bases and at J to 2 bases, leaving 3 bases not matched to a gene. The CDR3 is 15 residues long. Germline CDR1 is NNHDY and CDR2 is SYVADS. The CDR3 region is CASSGDRGDQNTLYF. The CDR3 DNA, read in part, is TGTGCCAGCAGTGGGGACAGGGGAGATCAAAAC.

In regard to this clone: The listed genes are named as in mouse. With the read ending 4 residues before the CDR3 end, the germline J gene is used to fill in that end. V usage is TRBV1 and J usage is TRBJ2-2, with a weak D call TRBD2 (6 bases). The length of the CDR3 is 14 residues. V lost 3 bases, J lost 4 bases, and 9 bases lay in between. Germline V gene sequence: CDR1 NSQYPW, CDR2 LRSPGD (reference sequence). The sequenced CDR3 bases are TGCACCTGCAGTGCGGCGGGGGGCACCGGG. The encoded protein is CTCSAAGGTG. The whole CDR3 region reads CTCSAAGGTGQLYF.

About this clone itself: The gene names given are mouse names. The read comes to an end 4 residues before the CDR3 does, leaving the germline J gene to fill in the end. The chain uses TRBV1 and TRBJ2-7; 7 positions agree with TRBD2. With 2 bases clipped from V and 3 bases from J, the junction kept 4 bases outside the gene matches. The V gene's germline CDR1 is NSQYPW and CDR2 LRSPGD (reference sequence). The CDR3 contains 14 residues. The chain's CDR3 is CTCSATGLVYEQYF. The CDR3 bases that were read are TGCACCTGCAGTGCAACTGGACTGGTCTAT.

Remarks on this clone: The germline and genes are mouse ones. The CDR3 end is not reached by the read, which stops 4 residues before it; the germline J gene fills it in. Other nucleotide sequences in the sample specify the same CDR3. The V call is TRBV13-3, the J call TRBJ2-5; D ambiguous. Germline CDR1 and CDR2: NNHDY and SYVADS. The CDR3 runs 13 residues. V was pared by 0 bases and J by 3 bases, with 5 bases between. The CDR3 here is CASSDALQDTQYF. CDR3 DNA (partial): TGTGCCAGCAGTGATGCACTGCAAGAC.

Concerning this clone: With a much larger clone just one base away, this may be a read error. The gene names here belong to mouse. Distinct nucleotide sequences in the sample also encode this CDR3. The covered CDR3 bases are TGTGCCAGCAGTGAAGACAATTCCTATAATTCGCCC. Translated: CASSEDNSYNSP. The entire CDR3 protein is CASSEDNSYNSPLYF. The J gene is TRBJ1-6, the V gene TRBV13-3; D not certain. The sequence runs out 3 residues before the end of the CDR3; the remainder is reconstructed from the germline J gene. TRBJ1-6 is designated an ORF whose function remains uncertain. Trimming took off 2 bases at V and 0 bases at J, with 6 bases between the two ends. Germline CDR1 and CDR2: NNHDY and SYVADS. This CDR3 has 15 residues.

Ten or more counts support this clone. Gene labels here are mouse ones. From the germline J gene comes the end of the CDR3, since the read stops 4 residues before it. Other DNA sequences in the sample encode the same CDR3. This chain joins TRBV5 and TRBJ2-7; TRBD2 agrees at 8 bases. In germline, CDR1 is LGHNA, CDR2 YNLKQL (reference sequence). CDR3 size: 14 residues. The CDR3 region is CASSQDPGGYEQYF. The CDR3 bases that were read are TGTGCCAGCAGCCAAGATCCTGGGGGGTAT.

Only a few counts were recorded for this clone. Mouse gene names and germline throughout. The observed sequence ends 3 residues before the CDR3 terminus, with the missing tail filled in from the germline J gene. The V gene is TRBV19, the J gene TRBJ1-6; 7 bases align to TRBD1. TRBJ1-6 is treated as an ORF (open reading frame) with a function not yet certain. Germline V gene sequence: CDR1 FNHDT, CDR2 SITEND (reference sequence). The CDR3 spans 15 residues. Unmatched junction bases numbered 8, after V lost 4 bases and J lost 7 bases. The CDR3 sequence is CASSRQGGGNSPLYF. The covered CDR3 bases are TGTGCCAGCAGTCGACAGGGTGGCGGAAATTCGCCC.

About this clone: The listed genes are named as in mouse. The read gets to within 4 residues of the CDR3 end, and the germline J gene fills in the rest. V usage is TRBV13-3 and J usage is TRBJ1-2; weak D call: TRBD1 (6 bases). This CDR3 is 13 amino acids long. V lost 5 bases and J lost 2, with 10 bases in between. CDR1 and CDR2 from the germline V gene are NNHDY and SYVADS. The sequenced part of the CDR3 DNA is TGTGCCAGCAGGTTCCAGGGGAACTCC. This encodes CASRFQGNS. The CDR3 in its entirety is CASRFQGNSDYTF.